The 9 T cell receptor beta chains in this list originate from one sample, sequenced in a study of cytomegalovirus exposure and HLA in healthy donors. The study ran its PCR with 60 Vbeta and 13 Jbeta primers. Libraries were prepared by immunoSEQ multiplex PCR; TCRdb keeps only in-frame clonotypes and omits some of them. The sample has over 100,000 clones, approximately 78% seen once. The sequencing sample was made of PBMCs. These receptors were taken from a woman between 35 and 50 years old in good health and CMV-seronegative.

This sequence joins TRBV7-3 and TRBJ2-3; tentative D call: TRBD2 (7 bases). V dropped 0 bases and J dropped 6 bases, with 13 bases sitting between them. Germline V gene lookup returns CDR1 SGHTA and CDR2 FQGTGA. This CDR3 has 15 residues. The CDR3 spells CASSLTGGQGDTQYF. The CDR3 DNA sequence: TGTGCCAGCAGCTTAACGGGGGGGCAAGGGGATACGCAGTATTTT.

This chain joins TRBV18 and TRBJ2-7, with TRBD2 matching 15 bases. After removal of 5 bases from V and 4 bases from J, the junction contained 0 bases not matched to a gene. Germline CDR1 is KGHSH and CDR2 is LQKENI. The CDR3 spans 14 residues. Here the CDR3 DNA reads TGTGCCAGCTCAGGGACTAGCGGGAGGTACGAGCAGTACTTC. This encodes CASSGTSGRYEQYF. The variable domain in full, completed from reference TRBV18 and TRBJ2-7, reads NAGVMQNPRHLVRRRGQEARLRCSPMKGHSHVYWYRQLPEEGLKFMVYLQKENIIDESGMPKERFSAEFPKEGPSILRIQQVVRGDSAAYFCASSGTSGRYEQYFGPGTRLTVT.

The chain couples TRBV7-9 to TRBJ2-5; TRBD1 matches at 7 bases. This CDR3 spans 12 amino acids. Germline V gene lookup returns CDR1 SEHNR and CDR2 FQNEAQ (reference sequence). With 11 bases clipped from V and 2 bases from J, the junction kept 5 bases outside the gene matches. CDR3 residues: CAEDRLQETQYF. The CDR3 DNA is TGTGCCGAGGACAGGCTTCAAGAGACCCAGTACTTC.

J is TRBJ1-5 and V is TRBV7-2; a possible D gene is TRBD1 (5 bases). The CDR3 totals 12 residues. Trimming left V 1 base short and J 12 bases short, with 10 bases between. In germline, CDR1 is SGHTA, CDR2 FQGNSA. The CDR3 DNA reads as TGTGCCAGCAGCTTAGAGCCGGGGGGCCAGCATTTT. The encoded protein is CASSLEPGGQHF.

The chain carries TRBV6-1 and TRBJ2-3; D unclear. The CDR3 has 15 residues. The germline V gene encodes CDR1 MNHNS and CDR2 SASEGT. V gave up 6 bases and J gave up 2 bases, with 15 bases separating them. The CDR3 nucleotides read TGTGCCAGCAGCGGTGGGCCCTCTCTCACAGATACGCAGTATTTT. It encodes CASSGGPSLTDTQYF.

This clone has more than one count but fewer than ten. The CDR3 nucleotides read TGTGCCAGCAGCTTAGACTACACCGGGGAGCTGTTTTTT. Translation gives CASSLDYTGELFF. The rearrangement uses TRBV7-2 and TRBJ2-2, with D uncertain. Germline CDR1 is SGHTA and CDR2 is FQGNSA. CDR3 length: 13 amino acids. V gave up 1 base and J gave up 3 bases, with 3 bases separating them.

This clone was observed a single time. V is TRBV19 and J is TRBJ2-7; 10 bases line up with TRBD1. The CDR3 has 14 amino acids. V lost 5 bases and J lost 5; bases outside the gene matches: 6. The germline V gene has CDR1 LNHDA and CDR2 SQIVND (reference sequence). The CDR3, as DNA: TGTGCCAGTAGTTTCGGGACAGGGGTCCACGAGCAGTACTTC. Translation: CASSFGTGVHEQYF.

V gene TRBV7-9 combines with J gene TRBJ1-4; D uncertain. Trimming removed 4 bases from V and 0 bases from J, with 15 bases in between. The CDR3 totals 17 residues. The germline CDR1 and CDR2 sequences are SEHNR and FQNEAQ (reference sequence). In DNA, the CDR3 is TGTGCCAGCAGCTCACCCCTGGAGCACGCAACTAATGAAAAACTGTTTTTT. It is translated as CASSSPLEHATNEKLFF.

V and J are TRBV6-5 and TRBJ1-6, with TRBD1 matching over 8 bases. Germline V gives CDR1 MNHEY, CDR2 SVGAGI. Losses at the gene ends were 2 bases for V and 7 bases for J; bases not matched to a gene: 1. This CDR3 region has 14 residues. The CDR3 loop is CASSYDRGNSPLHF. The CDR3 DNA sequence: TGTGCCAGCAGTTACGACAGGGGAAATTCACCCCTCCACTTT.